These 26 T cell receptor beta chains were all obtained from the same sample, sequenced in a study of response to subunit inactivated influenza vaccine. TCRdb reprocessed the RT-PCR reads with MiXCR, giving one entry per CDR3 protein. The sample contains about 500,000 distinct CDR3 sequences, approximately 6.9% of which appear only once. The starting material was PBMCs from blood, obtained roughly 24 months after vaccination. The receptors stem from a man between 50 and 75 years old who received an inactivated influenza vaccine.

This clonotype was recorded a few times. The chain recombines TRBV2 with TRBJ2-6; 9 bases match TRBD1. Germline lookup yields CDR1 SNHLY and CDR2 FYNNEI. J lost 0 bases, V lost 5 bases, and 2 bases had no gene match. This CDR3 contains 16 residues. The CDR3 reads CASSPDRGSGANVLTF. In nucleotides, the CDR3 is TGTGCCAGCAGTCCGGACAGGGGCTCTGGGGCCAACGTCCTGACTTTC.

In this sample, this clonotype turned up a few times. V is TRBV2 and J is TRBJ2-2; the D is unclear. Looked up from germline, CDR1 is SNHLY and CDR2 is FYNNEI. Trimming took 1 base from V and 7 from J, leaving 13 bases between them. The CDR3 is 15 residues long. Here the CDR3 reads CASSEVPTGNGELFF. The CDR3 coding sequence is TGTGCCAGCAGTGAAGTGCCAACCGGAAACGGGGAGCTGTTTTTT.

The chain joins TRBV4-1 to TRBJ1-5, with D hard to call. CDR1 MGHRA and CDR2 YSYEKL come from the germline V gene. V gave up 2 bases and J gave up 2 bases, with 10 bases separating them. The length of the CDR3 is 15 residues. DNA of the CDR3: TGCGCCAGCAGCCAAATGGTACAGCGCAATCAGCCCCAGCATTTT. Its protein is CASSQMVQRNQPQHF.

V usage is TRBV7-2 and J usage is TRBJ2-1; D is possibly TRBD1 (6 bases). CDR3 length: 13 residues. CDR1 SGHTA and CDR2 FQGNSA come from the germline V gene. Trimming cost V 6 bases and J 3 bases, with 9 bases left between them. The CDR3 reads CASRGQNYNEQFF. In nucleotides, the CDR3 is TGTGCCAGCAGGGGACAAAACTACAATGAGCAGTTCTTC.

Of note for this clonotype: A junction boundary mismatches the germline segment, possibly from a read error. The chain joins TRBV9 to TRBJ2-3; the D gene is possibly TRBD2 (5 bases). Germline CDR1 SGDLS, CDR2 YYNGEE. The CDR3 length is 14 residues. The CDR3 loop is CASGKDFGTNTQYF. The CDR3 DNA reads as TGTGCCAGTGGGAAGGACTTCGGCACAAATACGCAGTATTTT. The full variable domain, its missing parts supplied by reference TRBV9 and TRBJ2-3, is DSGVTQTPKHLITATGQRVTLRCSPRSGDLSVYWYQQSLDQGLQFLIQYYNGEERAKGNILERFSAQQFPDLHSELNLSSLELGDSALYFCASGKDFGTNTQYFGPGTRLTVL.

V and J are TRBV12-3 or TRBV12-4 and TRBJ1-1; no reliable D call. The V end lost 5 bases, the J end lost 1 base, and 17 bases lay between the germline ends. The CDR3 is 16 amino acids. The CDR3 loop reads CASSPKSGPKNTEAFF. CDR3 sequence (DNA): TGTGCCAGCAGTCCGAAATCCGGGCCAAAGAACACTGAAGCTTTCTTT.

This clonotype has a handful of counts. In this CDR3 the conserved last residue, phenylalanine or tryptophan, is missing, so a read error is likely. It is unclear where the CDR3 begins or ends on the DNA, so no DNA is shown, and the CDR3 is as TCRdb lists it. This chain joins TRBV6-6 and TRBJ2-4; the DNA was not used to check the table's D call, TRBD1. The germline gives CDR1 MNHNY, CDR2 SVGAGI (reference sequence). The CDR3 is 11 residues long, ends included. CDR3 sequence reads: CASSPRRRRSL.

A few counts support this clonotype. The CDR3 DNA is TGTGCCAGCAGGTTCAGGACAGGGGAAGCTTTCTTT. This translates into CASRFRTGEAFF. The rearrangement uses TRBV6-5 and TRBJ1-1, with 8 bases lining up with TRBD1. CDR3 length: 12 amino acids. The germline V gene encodes CDR1 MNHEY and CDR2 SVGAGI. Trimming removed 6 bases from V and 8 bases from J; junction bases left unmatched: 5.

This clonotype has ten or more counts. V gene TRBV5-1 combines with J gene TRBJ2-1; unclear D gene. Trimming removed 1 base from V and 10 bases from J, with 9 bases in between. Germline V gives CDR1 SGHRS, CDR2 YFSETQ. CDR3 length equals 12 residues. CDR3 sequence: CASSLIGEEQFF. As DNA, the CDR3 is TGCGCCAGCAGCTTGATTGGAGAAGAGCAGTTCTTC.

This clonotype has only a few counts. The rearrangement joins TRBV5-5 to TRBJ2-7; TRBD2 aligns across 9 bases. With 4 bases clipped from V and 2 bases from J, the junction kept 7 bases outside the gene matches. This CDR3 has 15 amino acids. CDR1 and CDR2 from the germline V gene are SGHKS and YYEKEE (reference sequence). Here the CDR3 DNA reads TGTGCCAGCAGCACCGCCGGGACTAGCCCCTACGAGCAGTACTTC. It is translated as CASSTAGTSPYEQYF.

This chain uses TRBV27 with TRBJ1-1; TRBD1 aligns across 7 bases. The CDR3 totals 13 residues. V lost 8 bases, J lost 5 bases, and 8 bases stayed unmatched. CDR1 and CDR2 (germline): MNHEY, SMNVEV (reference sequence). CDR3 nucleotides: TGTGCCAGCCGACCCGACAGGGCGACTGAAGCTTTCTTT. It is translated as CASRPDRATEAFF.

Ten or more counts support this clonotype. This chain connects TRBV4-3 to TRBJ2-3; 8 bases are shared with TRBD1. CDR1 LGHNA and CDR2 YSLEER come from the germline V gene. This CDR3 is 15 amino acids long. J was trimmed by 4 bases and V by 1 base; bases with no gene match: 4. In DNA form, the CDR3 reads TGCGCCAGCAGCCAAGTGGTCAGGGGGCCAGATACGCAGTATTTT. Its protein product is CASSQVVRGPDTQYF.

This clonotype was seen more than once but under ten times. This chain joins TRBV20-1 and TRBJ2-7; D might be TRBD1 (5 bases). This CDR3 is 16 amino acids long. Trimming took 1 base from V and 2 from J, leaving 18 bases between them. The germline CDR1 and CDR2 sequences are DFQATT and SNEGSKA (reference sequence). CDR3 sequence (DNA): TGCAGTGCTAGAGCCCATTCAGGGATGGTAACCTACGAGCAGTACTTC. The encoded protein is CSARAHSGMVTYEQYF.

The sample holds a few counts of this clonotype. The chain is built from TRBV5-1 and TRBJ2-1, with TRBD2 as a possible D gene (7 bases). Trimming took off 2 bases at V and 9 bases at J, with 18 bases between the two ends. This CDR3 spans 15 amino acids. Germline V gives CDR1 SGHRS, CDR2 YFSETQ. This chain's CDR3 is CASSLEGGPVSEQFF. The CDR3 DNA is TGCGCCAGCAGCTTAGAGGGGGGGCCCGTAAGTGAGCAGTTCTTC.

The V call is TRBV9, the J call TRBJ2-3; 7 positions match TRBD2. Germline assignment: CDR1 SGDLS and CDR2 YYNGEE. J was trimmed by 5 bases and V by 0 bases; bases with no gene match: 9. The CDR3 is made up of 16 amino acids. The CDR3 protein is CASSVGAGHRLDTQYF. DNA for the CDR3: TGTGCCAGCAGCGTAGGAGCGGGGCACAGGCTAGATACGCAGTATTTT.

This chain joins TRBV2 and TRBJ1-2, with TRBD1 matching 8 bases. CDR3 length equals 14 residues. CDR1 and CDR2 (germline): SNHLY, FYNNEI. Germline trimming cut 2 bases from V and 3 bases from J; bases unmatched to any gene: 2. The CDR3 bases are TGTGCCAGCAGTGAACTGACAGGGGACTATGGCTACACCTTC. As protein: CASSELTGDYGYTF.

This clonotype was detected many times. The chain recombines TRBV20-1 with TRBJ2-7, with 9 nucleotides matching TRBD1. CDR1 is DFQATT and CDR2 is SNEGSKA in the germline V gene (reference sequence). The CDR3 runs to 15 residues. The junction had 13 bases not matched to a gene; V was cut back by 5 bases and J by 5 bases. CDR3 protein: CSASKLQGARDEQYF. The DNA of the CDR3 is TGCAGTGCTTCTAAATTACAGGGGGCGCGGGACGAGCAGTACTTC.

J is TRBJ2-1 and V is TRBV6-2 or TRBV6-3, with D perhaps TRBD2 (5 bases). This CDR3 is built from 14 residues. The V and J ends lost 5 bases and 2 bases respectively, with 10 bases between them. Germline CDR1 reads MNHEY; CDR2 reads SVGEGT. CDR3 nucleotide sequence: TGTGCCAGCAGTCACCCCGGGACCTACAATGAGCAGTTCTTC. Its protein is CASSHPGTYNEQFF.

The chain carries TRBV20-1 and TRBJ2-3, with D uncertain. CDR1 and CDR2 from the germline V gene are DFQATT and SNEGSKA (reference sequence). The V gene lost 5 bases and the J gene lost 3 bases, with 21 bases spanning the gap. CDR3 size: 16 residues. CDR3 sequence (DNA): TGCAGTGCTCCTAAAAGCCGGGCAGCCTCAACAGATACGCAGTATTTT. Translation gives CSAPKSRAASTDTQYF.

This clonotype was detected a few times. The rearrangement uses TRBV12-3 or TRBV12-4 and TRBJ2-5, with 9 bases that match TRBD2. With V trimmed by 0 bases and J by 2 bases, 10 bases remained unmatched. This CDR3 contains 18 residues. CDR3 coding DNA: TGTGCCAGCAGTTTAGCGCCTCGCGCGGGAGGGTATCAAGAGACCCAGTACTTC. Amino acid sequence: CASSLAPRAGGYQETQYF.

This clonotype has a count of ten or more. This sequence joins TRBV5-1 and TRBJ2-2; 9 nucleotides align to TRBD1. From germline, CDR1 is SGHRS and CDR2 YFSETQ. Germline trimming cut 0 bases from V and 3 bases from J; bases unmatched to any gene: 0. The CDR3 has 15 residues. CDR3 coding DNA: TGCGCCAGCAGCTTGGGGGACAGGGACACCGGGGAGCTGTTTTTT. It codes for CASSLGDRDTGELFF.

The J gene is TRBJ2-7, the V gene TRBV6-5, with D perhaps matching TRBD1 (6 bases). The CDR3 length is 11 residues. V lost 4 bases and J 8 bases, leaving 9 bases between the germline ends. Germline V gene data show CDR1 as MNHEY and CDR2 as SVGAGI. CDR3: CASSFGTQQYF. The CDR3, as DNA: TGTGCCAGCAGTTTCGGGACACAGCAGTACTTC.

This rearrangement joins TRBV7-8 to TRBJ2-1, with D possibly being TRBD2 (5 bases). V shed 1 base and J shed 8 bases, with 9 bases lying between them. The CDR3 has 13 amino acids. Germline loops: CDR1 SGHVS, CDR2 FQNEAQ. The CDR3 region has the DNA TGTGCCAGCAGCTTAGGGCCTAGCCATGAGCAGTTCTTC. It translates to CASSLGPSHEQFF.

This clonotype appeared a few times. CDR3 in DNA: TGTGCCAGCAGCGCGGACAGGGGGGACACTGAAGCTTTCTTT. Amino acid sequence: CASSADRGDTEAFF. The chain couples TRBV2 to TRBJ1-1; 10 bases line up with TRBD1. V lost 6 bases and J lost 3; bases outside the gene matches: 4. In germline, CDR1 is SNHLY, CDR2 FYNNEI. The CDR3 runs to 14 residues.

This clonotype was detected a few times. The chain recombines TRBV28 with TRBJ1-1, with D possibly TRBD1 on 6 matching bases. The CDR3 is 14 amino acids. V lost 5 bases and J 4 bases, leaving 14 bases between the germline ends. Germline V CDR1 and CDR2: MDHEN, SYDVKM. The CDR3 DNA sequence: TGTGCCAGCAGTGTTGACAGGAGGGGCACTGAAGCTTTCTTT. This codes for CASSVDRRGTEAFF.

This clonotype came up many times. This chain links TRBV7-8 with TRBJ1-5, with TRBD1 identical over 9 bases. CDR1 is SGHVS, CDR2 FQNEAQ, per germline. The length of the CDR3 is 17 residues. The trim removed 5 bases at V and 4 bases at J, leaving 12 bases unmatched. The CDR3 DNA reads TGTGCCAGCAGCACTAAACCGGGACAGGGTTTGAATCAGCCCCAGCATTTT. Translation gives CASSTKPGQGLNQPQHF.